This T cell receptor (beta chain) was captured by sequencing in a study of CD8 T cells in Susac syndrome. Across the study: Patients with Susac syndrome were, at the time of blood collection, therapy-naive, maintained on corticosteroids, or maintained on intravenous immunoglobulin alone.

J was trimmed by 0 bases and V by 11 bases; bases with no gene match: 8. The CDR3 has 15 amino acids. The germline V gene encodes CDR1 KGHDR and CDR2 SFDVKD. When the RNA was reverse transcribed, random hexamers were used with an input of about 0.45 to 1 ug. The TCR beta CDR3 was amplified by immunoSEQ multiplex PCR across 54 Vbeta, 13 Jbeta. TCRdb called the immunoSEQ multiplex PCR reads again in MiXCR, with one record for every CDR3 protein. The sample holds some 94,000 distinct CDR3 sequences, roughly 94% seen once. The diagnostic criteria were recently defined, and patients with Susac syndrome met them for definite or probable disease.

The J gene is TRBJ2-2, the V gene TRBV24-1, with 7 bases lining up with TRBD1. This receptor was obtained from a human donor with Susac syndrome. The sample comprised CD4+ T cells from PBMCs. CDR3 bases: TGTGCCAAAATTCCGGGACAGACGAACACCGGGGAGCTGTTTTTT. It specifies CAKIPGQTNTGELFF.